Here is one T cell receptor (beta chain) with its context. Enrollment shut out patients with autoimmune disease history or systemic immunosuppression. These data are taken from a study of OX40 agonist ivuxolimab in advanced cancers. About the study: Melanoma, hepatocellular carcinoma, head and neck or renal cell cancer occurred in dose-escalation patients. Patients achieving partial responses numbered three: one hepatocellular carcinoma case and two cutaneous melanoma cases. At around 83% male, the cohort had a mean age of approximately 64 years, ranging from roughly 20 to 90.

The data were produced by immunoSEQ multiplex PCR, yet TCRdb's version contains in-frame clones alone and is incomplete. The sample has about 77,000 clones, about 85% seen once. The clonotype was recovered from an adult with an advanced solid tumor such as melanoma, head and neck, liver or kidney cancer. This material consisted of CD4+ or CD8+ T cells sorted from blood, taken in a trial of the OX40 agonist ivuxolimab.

The CDR3 loop is CASSLGLAGVSETQYF. The CDR3 DNA is TGTGCCAGCAGCTTAGGGCTAGCGGGAGTCTCGGAGACCCAGTACTTC. The chain is built from TRBV13 and TRBJ2-5; 10 bases map to TRBD2. The CDR3 extends over 16 amino acids. Germline-derived CDR1 and CDR2 are PRHDT and FYEKMQ (reference sequence). V lost 0 bases to trimming and J lost 5 bases; unmatched junction nucleotides: 6.